The following is a T cell receptor beta chain sequence with its context. Original analysis: Amplification of reference gene primers provided the estimated nucleated cell counts. Assay: immunoSEQ multiplex PCR; the TCRdb copy retains only in-frame clones and omits some. V and J calls and clone size are copied from that table; D and trimming were computed from the DNA. In the table there are more than 250,000 clones, 90% of which are singletons. Each participant's cohort was designated according to participant-reported clinical history. V was trimmed by 3 bases and J by 7 bases, leaving 13 bases between them. Per germline, CDR1 SEHNR and CDR2 FQNEAQ (reference sequence). The length of the CDR3 is 14 residues. The sample comes from a study of blood T cell repertoires in COVID-19. Study details: Some COVID-19 samples were acute and others convalescent; all came from the United States, Italy and Spain. PBMCs, B-cell-depleted T cells, or T cells were the source of the cDNA or gDNA that made up the material.

The chain joins TRBV7-9 to TRBJ1-5; no firm D call. This clonotype was sampled from a woman under 30 with acute COVID-19. Sequenced material: PBMCs or T cells enriched from blood (not recorded which). CDR3 protein: CASSFGELRQPQHF. CDR3 DNA: TGTGCCAGCAGCTTCGGCGAATTGAGGCAGCCCCAGCATTTT.